This TCR beta chain was captured in a study of T cells after yellow fever vaccination. TCRdb called the 5' RACE reads again in MiXCR, with one record for every CDR3 protein. Here the sample spans 300,000 or so distinct CDR3 sequences, roughly 13% being singletons. This clonotype was found many times. The receptor's source is a man aged 25 to 40 who received the YFV17D yellow fever vaccine. Sample: CD4+ T cells sorted from PBMCs, taken 45 days after the yellow fever booster vaccination.

Written as DNA, the CDR3 is TGTGCCAGCAGTGGAGGGGCCGAGCAGTACTTC. Amino acid sequence: CASSGGAEQYF. The V call is TRBV25-1, the J call TRBJ2-7; D possibly matches TRBD1 or TRBD2 (5 bases each). Trimming stripped 4 bases from V and 6 bases from J, with 7 bases between. The germline V gene encodes CDR1 MGHDK and CDR2 SYGVNS. The CDR3 spans 11 residues.